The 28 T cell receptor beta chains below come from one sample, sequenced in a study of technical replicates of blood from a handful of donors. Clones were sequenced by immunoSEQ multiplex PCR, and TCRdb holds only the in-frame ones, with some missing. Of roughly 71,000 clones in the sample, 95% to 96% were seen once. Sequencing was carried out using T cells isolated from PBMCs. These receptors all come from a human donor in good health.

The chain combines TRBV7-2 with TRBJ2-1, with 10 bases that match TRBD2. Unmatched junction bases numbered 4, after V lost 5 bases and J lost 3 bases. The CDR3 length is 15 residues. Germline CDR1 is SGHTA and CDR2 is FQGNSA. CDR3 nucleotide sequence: TGTGCCAGCAGCATCGGACTAGCGGTCTACAATGAGCAGTTCTTC. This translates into CASSIGLAVYNEQFF.

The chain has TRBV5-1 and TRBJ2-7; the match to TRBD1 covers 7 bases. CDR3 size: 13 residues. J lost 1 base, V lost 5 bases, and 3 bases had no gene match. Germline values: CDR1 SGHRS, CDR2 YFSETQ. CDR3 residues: CASRGQSSYEQYF. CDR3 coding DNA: TGCGCCAGCAGGGGACAGTCTTCCTACGAGCAGTACTTC.

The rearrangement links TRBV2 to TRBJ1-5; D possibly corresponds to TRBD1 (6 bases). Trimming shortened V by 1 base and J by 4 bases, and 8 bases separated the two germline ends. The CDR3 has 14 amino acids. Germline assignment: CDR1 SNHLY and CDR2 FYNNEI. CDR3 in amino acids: CASSEEGGNQPQHF. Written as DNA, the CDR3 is TGTGCCAGCAGTGAAGAAGGGGGAAATCAGCCCCAGCATTTT.

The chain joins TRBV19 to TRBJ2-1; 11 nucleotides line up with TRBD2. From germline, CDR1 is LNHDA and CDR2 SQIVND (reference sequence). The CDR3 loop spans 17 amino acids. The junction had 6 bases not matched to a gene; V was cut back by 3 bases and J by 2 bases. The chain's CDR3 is CASSMTPTSGTYNEQFF. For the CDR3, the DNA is TGTGCCAGTAGTATGACACCGACTAGCGGGACCTACAATGAGCAGTTCTTC.

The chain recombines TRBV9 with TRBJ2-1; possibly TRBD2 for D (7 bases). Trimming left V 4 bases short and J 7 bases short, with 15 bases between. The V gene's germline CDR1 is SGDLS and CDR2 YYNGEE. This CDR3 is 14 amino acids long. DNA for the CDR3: TGTGCCAGCAGCAGGGGGGGGAGGCCGAATGAGCAGTTCTTC. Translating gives CASSRGGRPNEQFF.

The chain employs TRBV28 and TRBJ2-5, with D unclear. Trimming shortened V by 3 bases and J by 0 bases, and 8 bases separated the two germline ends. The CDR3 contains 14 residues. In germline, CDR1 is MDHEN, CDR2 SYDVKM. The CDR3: CASSFEQYQETQYF. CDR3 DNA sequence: TGTGCCAGCAGTTTTGAACAGTACCAAGAGACCCAGTACTTC. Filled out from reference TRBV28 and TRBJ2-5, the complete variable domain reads DVKVTQSSRYLVKRTGEKVFLECVQDMDHENMFWYRQDPGLGLRLIYFSYDVKMKEKGDIPEGYSVSREKKERFSLILESASTNQTSMYLCASSFEQYQETQYFGPGTRLLVL.

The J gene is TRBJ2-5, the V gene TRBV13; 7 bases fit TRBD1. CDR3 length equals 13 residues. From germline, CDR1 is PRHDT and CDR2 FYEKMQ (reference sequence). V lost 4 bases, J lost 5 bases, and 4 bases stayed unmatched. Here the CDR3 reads CASSSDRAETQYF. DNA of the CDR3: TGTGCCAGCAGCTCCGACAGGGCGGAGACCCAGTACTTC.

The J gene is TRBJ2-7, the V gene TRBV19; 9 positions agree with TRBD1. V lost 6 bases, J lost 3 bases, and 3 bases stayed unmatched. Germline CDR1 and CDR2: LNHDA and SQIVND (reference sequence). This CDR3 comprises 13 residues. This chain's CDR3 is CASSLGQGYEQYF. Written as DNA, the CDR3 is TGTGCCAGTAGCCTGGGACAGGGCTACGAGCAGTACTTC.

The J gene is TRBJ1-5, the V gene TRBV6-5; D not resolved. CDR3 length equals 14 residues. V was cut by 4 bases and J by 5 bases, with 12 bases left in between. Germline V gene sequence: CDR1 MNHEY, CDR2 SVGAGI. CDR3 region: CASSSARRDQPQHF. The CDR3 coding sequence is TGTGCCAGCAGTTCCGCCCGCCGCGATCAGCCCCAGCATTTT.

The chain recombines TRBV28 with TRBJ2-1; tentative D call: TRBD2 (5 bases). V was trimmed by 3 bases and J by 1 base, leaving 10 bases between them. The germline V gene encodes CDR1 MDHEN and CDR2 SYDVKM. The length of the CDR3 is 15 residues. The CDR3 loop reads CASSFSDTSYNEQFF. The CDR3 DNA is TGTGCCAGCAGTTTTAGCGACACATCCTACAATGAGCAGTTCTTC. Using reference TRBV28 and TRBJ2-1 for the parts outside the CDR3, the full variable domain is DVKVTQSSRYLVKRTGEKVFLECVQDMDHENMFWYRQDPGLGLRLIYFSYDVKMKEKGDIPEGYSVSREKKERFSLILESASTNQTSMYLCASSFSDTSYNEQFFGPGTRLTVL.

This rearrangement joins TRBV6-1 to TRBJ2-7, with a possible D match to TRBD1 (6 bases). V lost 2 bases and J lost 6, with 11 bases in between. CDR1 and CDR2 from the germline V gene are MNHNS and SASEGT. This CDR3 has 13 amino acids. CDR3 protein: CASSESRGSEQYF. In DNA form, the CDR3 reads TGTGCCAGCAGTGAATCCAGGGGCAGCGAGCAGTACTTC.

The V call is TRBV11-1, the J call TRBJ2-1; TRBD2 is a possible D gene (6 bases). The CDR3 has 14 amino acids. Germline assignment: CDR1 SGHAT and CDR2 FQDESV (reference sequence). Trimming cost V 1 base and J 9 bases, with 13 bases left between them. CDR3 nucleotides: TGTGCCAGCAGCTTAGTCCCGACTAGTATTGAGCAGTTCTTC. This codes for CASSLVPTSIEQFF.

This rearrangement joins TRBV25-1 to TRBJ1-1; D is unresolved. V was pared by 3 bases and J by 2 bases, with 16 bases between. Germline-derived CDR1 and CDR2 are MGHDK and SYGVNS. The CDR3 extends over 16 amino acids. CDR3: CASSDLPPGSNTEAFF. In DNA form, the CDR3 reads TGTGCCAGCAGTGATCTACCTCCGGGGTCTAACACTGAAGCTTTCTTT. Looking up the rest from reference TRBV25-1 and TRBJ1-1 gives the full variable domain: EADIYQTPRYLVIGTGKKITLECSQTMGHDKMYWYQQDPGMELHLIHYSYGVNSTEKGDLSSESTVSRIRTEHFPLTLESARPSHTSQYLCASSDLPPGSNTEAFFGQGTRLTVV.

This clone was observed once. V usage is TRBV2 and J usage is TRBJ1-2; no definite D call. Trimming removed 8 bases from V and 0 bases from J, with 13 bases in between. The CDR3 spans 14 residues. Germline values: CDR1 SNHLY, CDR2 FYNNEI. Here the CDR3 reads CASVGLGANYGYTF. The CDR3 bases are TGTGCCAGCGTGGGTTTGGGAGCTAACTATGGCTACACCTTC.

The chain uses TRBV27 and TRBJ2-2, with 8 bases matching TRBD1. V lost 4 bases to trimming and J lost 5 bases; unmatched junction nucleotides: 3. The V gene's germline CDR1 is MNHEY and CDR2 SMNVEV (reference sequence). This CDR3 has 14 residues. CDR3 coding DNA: TGTGCCAGCAGTTCAGGACAGGGTACCGGGGAGCTGTTTTTT. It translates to CASSSGQGTGELFF.

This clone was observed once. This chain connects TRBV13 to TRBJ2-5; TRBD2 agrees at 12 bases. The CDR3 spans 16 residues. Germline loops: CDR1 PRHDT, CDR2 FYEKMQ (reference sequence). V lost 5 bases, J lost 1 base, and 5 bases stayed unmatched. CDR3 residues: CASSPTSGRTQETQYF. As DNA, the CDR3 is TGTGCCAGCAGCCCTACTAGCGGGAGGACCCAAGAGACCCAGTACTTC.

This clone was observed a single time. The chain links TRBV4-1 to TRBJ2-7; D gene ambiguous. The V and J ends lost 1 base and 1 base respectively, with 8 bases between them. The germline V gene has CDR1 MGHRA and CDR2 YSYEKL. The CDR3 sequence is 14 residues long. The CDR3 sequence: CASSQGAGSYEQYF. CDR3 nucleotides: TGCGCCAGCAGCCAAGGGGCAGGATCCTACGAGCAGTACTTC.

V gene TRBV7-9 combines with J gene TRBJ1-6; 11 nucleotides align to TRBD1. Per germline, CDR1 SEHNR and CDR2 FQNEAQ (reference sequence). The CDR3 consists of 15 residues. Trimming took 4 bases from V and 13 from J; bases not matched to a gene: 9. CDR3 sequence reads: CASSSWTGGSPPLHF. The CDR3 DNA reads TGTGCCAGCAGCTCGTGGACAGGGGGCTCTCCGCCCCTCCACTTT.

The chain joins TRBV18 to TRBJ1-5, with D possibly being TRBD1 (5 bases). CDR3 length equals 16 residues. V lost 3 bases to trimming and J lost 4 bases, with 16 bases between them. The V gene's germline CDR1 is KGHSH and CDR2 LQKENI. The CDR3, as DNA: TGTGCCAGCTCACCTATGGGGGGGGGAACGAATCAGCCCCAGCATTTT. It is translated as CASSPMGGGTNQPQHF.

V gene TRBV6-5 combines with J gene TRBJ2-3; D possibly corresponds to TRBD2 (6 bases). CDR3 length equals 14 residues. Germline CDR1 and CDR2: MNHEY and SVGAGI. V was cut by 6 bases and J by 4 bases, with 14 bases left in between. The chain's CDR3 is CASRKLGTSDTQYF. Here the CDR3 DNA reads TGTGCCAGCAGGAAACTCGGGACTTCAGATACGCAGTATTTT.

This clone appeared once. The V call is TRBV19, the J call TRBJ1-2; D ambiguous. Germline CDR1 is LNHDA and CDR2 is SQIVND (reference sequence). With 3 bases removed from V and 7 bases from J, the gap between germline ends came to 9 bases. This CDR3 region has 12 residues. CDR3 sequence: CASSMVGSGYTF. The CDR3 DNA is TGTGCCAGTAGTATGGTCGGTAGTGGCTACACCTTC.

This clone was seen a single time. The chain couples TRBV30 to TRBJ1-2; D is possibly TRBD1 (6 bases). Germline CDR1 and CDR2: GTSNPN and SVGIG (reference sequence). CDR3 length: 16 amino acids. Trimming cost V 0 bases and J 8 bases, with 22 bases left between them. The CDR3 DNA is TGTGCCTGGAGTGTACGGGTAAACGGGGGGCCCACGGGCTACACCTTC. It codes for CAWSVRVNGGPTGYTF.

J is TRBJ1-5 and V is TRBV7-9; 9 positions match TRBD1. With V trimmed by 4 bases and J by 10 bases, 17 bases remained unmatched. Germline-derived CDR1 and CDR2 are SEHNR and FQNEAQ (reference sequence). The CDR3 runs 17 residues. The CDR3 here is CASSSERLPGQGIPQHF. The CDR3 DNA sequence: TGTGCCAGCAGCTCAGAACGTCTACCGGGACAGGGAATCCCCCAGCATTTT.

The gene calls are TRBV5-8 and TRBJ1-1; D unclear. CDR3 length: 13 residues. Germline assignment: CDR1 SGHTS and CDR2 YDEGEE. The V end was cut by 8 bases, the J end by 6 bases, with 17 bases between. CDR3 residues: CARSYGGPPEAFF. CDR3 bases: TGTGCCAGATCGTACGGCGGGCCCCCTGAAGCTTTCTTT. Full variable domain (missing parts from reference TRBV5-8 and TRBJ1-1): EAGVTQSPTHLIKTRGQQATLRCSPISGHTSVYWYQQALGLGLQFLLWYDEGEERNRGNFPPRFSGRQFPNYSSELNVNALELEDSALYLCARSYGGPPEAFFGQGTRLTVV.

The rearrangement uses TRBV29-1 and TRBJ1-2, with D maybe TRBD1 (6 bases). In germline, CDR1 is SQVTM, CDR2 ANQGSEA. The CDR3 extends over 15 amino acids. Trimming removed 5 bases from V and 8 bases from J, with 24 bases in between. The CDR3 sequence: CSVPPQGGLNHGYTF. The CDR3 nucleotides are TGCAGCGTTCCTCCACAGGGCGGCTTGAACCACGGCTACACCTTC.

The CDR3 region has the DNA TGCGCCAGCGCACCGGTTATGGAGACCCAGTACTTC. It translates to CASAPVMETQYF. The chain combines TRBV23-1 with TRBJ2-5; D is ambiguous. TRBV23-1 is designated an ORF whose function remains uncertain. This CDR3 is 12 amino acids long. The V end lost 8 bases, the J end lost 5 bases, and 12 bases lay between the germline ends.

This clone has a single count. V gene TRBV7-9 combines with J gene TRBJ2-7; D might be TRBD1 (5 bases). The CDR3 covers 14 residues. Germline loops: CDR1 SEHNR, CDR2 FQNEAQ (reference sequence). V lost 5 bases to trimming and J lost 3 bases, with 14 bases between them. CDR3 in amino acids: CASSRTGLNYEQYF. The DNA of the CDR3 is TGTGCCAGCAGCCGAACAGGTTTAAACTACGAGCAGTACTTC.

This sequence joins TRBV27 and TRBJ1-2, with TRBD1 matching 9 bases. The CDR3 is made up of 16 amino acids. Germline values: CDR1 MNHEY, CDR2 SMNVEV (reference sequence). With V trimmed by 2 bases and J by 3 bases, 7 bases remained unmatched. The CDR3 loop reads CASSLRGQGTYYGYTF. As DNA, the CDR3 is TGTGCCAGCAGTTTACGCGGACAGGGGACGTACTATGGCTACACCTTC.